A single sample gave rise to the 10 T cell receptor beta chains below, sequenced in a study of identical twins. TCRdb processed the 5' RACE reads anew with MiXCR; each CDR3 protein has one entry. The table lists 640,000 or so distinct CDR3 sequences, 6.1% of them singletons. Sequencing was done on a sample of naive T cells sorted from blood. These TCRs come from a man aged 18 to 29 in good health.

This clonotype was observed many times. CDR3 loop: CSARDLAGGPLEYV. The CDR3 nucleotides read TGCAGTGCTAGAGACCTAGCGGGAGGGCCGCTGGAGTACGTC. The chain is built from TRBV20-1 and TRBJ2-7; 12 bases map to TRBD2. Germline V gene data show CDR1 as DFQATT and CDR2 as SNEGSKA (reference sequence). CDR3 length: 14 amino acids. Germline trimming cut 0 bases from V and 11 bases from J; bases unmatched to any gene: 8.

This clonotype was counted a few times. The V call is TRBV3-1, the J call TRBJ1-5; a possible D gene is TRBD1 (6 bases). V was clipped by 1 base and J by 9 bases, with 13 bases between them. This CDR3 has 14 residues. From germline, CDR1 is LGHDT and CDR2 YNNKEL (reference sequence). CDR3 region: CASSQGTGSGPQHF. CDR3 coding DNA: TGTGCCAGCAGCCAAGGTACAGGGAGTGGGCCCCAGCATTTT.

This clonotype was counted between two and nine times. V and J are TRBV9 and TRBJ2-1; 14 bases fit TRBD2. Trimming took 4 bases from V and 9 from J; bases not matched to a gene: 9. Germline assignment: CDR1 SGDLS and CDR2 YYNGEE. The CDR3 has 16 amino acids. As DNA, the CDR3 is TGTGCCAGCAGCCCGGGACTAGCGGGAGCTGAGGGTGAGCAGTTCTTC. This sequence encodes CASSPGLAGAEGEQFF.

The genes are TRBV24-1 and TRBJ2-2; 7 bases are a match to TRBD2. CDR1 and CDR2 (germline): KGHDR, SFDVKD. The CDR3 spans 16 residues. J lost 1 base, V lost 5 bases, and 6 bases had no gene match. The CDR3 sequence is CATSAGGGRNTGELFF. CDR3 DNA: TGTGCCACCAGTGCAGGTGGCGGGAGGAACACCGGGGAGCTGTTTTTT.

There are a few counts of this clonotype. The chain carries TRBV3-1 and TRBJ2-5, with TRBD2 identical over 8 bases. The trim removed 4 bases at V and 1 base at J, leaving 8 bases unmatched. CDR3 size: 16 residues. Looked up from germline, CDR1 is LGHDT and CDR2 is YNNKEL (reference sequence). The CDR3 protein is CASSPSAGAFQETQYF. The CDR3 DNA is TGTGCCAGCAGCCCTTCAGCGGGGGCCTTCCAAGAGACCCAGTACTTC.

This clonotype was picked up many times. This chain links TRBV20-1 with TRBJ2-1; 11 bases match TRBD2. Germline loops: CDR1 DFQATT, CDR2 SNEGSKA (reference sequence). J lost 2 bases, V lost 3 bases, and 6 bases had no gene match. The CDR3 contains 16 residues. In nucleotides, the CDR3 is TGCAGTGCTAGCCCACTAGCGGGAGACACCTACAATGAGCAGTTCTTC. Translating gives CSASPLAGDTYNEQFF.

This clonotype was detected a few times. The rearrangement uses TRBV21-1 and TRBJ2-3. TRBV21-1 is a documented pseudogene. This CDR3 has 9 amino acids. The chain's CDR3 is CESLGTQYF. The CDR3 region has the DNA TGTGAAAGCCTGGGGACGCAGTATTTT.

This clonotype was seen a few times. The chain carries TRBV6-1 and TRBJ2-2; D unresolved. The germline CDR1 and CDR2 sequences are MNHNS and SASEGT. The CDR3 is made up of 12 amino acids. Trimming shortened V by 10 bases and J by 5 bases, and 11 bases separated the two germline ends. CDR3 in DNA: TGTGCCACCTGGCTTATGACCGGGGAGCTGTTTTTT. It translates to CATWLMTGELFF.

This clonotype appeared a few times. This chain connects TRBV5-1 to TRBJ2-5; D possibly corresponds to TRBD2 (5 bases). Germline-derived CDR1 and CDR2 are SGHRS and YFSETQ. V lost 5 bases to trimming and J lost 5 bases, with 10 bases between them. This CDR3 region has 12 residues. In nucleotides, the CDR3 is TGCGCCAGCAGATTAGCGAGCGAGACCCAGTACTTC. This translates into CASRLASETQYF.

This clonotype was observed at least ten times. The CDR3 DNA sequence: TGTGCCAGCAGTTCCGGAGGAGCCTACAATGAGCAGTTCTTC. Translated: CASSSGGAYNEQFF. The rearrangement uses TRBV27 and TRBJ2-1; a weak D match, TRBD2 (5 bases). Germline V lookup: CDR1 MNHEY, CDR2 SMNVEV (reference sequence). V was trimmed by 4 bases and J by 2 bases, leaving 9 bases between them. This CDR3 comprises 14 residues.